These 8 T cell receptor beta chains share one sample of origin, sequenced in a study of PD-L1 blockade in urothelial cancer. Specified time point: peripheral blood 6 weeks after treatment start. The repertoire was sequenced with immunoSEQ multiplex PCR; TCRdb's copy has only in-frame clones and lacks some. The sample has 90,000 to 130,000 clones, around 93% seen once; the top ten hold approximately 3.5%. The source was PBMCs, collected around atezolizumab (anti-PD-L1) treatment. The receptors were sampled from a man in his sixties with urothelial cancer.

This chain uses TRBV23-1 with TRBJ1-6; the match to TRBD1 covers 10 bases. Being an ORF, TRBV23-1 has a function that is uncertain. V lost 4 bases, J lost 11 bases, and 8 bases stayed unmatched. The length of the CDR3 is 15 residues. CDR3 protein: CASSRRDRGKPPLHF. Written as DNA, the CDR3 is TGCGCCAGCAGTCGTAGGGACAGGGGTAAACCACCCCTCCACTTT.

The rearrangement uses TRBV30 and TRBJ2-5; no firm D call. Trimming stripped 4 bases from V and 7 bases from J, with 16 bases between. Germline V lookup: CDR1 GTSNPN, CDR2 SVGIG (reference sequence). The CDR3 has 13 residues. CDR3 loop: CAWTQPPGWTQYF. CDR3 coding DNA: TGTGCCTGGACCCAACCGCCGGGTTGGACCCAGTACTTC.

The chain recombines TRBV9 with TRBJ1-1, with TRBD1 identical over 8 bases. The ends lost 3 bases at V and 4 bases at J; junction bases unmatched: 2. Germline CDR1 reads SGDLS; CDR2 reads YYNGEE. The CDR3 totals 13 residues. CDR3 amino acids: CASSAQGGTEAFF. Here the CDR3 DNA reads TGTGCCAGCAGCGCACAGGGGGGCACTGAAGCTTTCTTT.

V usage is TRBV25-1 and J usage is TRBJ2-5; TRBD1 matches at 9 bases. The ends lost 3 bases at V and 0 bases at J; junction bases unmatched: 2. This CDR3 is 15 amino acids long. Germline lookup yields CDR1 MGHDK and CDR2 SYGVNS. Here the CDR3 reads CASSEDRGDQETQYF. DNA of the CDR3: TGTGCCAGCAGTGAGGACAGGGGAGACCAAGAGACCCAGTACTTC.

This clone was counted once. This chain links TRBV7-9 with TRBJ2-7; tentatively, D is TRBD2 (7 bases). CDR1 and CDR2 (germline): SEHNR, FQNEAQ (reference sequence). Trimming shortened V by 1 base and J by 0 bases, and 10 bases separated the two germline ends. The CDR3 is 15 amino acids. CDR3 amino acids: CASSLVGGLSYEQYF. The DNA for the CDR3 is TGTGCCAGCAGCTTAGTGGGGGGGCTCTCCTACGAGCAGTACTTC.

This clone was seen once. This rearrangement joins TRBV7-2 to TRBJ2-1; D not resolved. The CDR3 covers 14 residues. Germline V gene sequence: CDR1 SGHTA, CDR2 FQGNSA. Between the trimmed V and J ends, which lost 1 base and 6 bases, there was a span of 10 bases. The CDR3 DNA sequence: TGTGCCAGCAGCTTAGAAATGGCGGCCAATGAGCAGTTCTTC. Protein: CASSLEMAANEQFF.

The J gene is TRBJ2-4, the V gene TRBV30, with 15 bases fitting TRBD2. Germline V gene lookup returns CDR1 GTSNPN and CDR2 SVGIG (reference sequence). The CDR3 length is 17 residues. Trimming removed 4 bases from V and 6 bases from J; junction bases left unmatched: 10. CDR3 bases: TGTGCCTGGAATAGGCAGAGGACTAGCGGGGGGGCAAACATTCAGTACTTC. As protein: CAWNRQRTSGGANIQYF.

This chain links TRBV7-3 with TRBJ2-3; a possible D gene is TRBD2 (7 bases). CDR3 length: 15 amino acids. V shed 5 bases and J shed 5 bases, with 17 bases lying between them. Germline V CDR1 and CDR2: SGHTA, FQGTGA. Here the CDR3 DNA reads TGTGCCAGCAGCCCCCAATCTAGGGGGGGAGATACGCAGTATTTT. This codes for CASSPQSRGGDTQYF.